The source of this T cell receptor beta chain is a study of T cells in women clearing cervical HPV infection. Study-wide results and caveats: Repertoire richness, not evenness, was significantly elevated in CIN3+ cases versus controls. Controls had more TRBV6-7 (roughly 0.16%) than cases (about 0.11%).

The repertoire was sequenced with immunoSEQ multiplex PCR; TCRdb's copy has only in-frame clones and lacks some. The sample data list about 35,000 clones. The CDR3 length is 15 residues. With respect to this clone: As yet, its antigen is unknown. The DNA ends 3 residues before the CDR3 does, and the rest of the CDR3 is filled in from the germline J gene.

The sequence was collected from a woman between 18 and 75 years old with a cervical HPV16 infection that either progressed to CIN3+ or cleared (not recorded which). This chain joins TRBV5-3 and TRBJ2-3; a possible D gene is TRBD1 (7 bases). TRBV5-3 is noted as an ORF with a role that remains uncertain. Sequences were obtained from blood buffy coat. CDR3 bases read: TGTGCCAGAAGAGGGGGGAGACAGGGACACCAGCCG. This gives the protein CARRGGRQGHQP. The full CDR3 protein is CARRGGRQGHQPQYF.